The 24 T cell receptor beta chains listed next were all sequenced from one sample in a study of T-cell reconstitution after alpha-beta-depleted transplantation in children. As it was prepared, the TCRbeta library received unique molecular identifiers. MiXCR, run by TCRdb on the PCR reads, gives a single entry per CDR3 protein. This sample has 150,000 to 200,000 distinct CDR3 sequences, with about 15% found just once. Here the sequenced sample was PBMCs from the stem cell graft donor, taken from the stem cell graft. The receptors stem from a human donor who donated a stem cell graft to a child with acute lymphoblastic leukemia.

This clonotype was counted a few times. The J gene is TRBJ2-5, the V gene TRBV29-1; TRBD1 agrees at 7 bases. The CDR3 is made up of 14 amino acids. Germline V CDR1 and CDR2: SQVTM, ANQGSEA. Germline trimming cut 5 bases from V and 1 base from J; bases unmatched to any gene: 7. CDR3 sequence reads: CSVYGQVIQETQYF. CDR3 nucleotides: TGCAGCGTTTATGGACAGGTTATCCAAGAGACCCAGTACTTC.

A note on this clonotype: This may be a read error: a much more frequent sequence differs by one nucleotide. The chain's CDR3 is CASSHQWGKDIANNIQYF. The CDR3, as DNA: TGTGCCAGCAGTCATCAGTGGGGCAAGGACATAGCCAACAACATTCAGTACTTC. This chain uses TRBV11-1 with TRBJ2-4; TRBD1 might be the D (5 bases). The CDR3 is 18 residues long. Germline loops: CDR1 SGHAT, CDR2 FQDESV (reference sequence).

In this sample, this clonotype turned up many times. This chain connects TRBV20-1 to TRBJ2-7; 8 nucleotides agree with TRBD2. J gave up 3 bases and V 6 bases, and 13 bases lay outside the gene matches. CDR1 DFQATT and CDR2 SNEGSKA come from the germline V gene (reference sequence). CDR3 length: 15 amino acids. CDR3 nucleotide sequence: TGCAGTGCAACCTGGTCTAGCGGGCCGTACTACGAGCAGTACTTC. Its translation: CSATWSSGPYYEQYF.

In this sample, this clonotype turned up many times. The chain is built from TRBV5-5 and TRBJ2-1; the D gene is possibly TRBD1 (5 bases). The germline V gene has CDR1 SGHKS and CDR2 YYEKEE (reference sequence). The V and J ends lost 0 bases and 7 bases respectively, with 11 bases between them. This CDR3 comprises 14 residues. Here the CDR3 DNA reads TGTGCCAGCAGCTTGGTCGCCCAGGGAAATGAGCAGTTCTTC. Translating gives CASSLVAQGNEQFF.

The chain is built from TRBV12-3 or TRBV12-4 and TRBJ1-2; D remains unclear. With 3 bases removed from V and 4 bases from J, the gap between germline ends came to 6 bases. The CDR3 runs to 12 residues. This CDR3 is CASSFNPYGYTF. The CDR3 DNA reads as TGTGCCAGCAGTTTTAATCCCTATGGCTACACCTTC.

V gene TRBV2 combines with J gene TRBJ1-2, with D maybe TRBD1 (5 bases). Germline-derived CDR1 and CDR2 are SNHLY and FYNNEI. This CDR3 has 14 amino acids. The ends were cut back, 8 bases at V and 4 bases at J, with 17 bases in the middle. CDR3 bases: TGTGCCAGCCTGGAGGGCAGGGAACTCTATGGCTACACCTTC. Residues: CASLEGRELYGYTF.

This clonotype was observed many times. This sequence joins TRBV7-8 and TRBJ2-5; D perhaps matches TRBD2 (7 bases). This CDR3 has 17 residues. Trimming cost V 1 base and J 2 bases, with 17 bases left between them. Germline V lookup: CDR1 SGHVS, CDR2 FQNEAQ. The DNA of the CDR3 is TGTGCCAGCAGCTTAGGAGGCCGGGGAGGGGGACAAGAGACCCAGTACTTC. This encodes CASSLGGRGGGQETQYF.

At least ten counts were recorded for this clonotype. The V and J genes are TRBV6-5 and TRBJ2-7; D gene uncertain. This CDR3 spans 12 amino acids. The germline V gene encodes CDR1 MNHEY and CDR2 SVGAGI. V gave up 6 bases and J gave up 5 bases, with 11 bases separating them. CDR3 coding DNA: TGTGCCAGCAGCCGTACCGGCAACGAGCAGTACTTC. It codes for CASSRTGNEQYF.

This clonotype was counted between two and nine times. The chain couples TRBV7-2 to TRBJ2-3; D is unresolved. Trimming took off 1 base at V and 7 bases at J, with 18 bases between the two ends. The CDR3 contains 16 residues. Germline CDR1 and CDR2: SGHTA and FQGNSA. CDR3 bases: TGTGCCAGCAGCTTAGTTGCGACTTACACTCCCTATACGCAGTATTTT. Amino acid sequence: CASSLVATYTPYTQYF. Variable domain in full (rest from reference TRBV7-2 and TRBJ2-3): GAGVSQSPSNKVTEKGKDVELRCDPISGHTALYWYRQSLGQGLEFLIYFQGNSAPDKSGLPSDRFSAERTGGSVSTLTIQRTQQEDSAVYLCASSLVATYTPYTQYFGPGTRLTVL.

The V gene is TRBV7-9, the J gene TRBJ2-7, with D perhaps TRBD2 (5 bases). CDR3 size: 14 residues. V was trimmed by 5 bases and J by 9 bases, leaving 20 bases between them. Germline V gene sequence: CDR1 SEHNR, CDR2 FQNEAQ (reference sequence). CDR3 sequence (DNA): TGTGCCAGCAGCCGATCGACGGGCCGGGAAGGGCAGTACTTC. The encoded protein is CASSRSTGREGQYF.

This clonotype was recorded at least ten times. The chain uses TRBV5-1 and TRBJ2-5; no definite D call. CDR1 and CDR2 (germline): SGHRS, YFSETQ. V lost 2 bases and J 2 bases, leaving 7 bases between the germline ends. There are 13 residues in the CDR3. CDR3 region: CASSFSVQETQYF. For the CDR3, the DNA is TGCGCCAGCAGCTTCTCGGTTCAAGAGACCCAGTACTTC.

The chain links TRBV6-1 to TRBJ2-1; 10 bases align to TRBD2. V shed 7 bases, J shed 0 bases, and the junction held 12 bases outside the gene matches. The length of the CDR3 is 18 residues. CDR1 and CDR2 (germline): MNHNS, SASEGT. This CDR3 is CASTLRPGLASSYNEQFF. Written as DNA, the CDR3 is TGTGCCAGCACCCTACGCCCGGGACTAGCGAGCTCCTACAATGAGCAGTTCTTC.

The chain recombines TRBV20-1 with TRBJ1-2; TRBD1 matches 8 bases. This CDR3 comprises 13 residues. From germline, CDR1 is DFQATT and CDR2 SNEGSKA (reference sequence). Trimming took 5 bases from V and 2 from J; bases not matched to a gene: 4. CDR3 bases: TGCAGTGCTTGGACAGGGCAGAACTATGGCTACACCTTC. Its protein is CSAWTGQNYGYTF.

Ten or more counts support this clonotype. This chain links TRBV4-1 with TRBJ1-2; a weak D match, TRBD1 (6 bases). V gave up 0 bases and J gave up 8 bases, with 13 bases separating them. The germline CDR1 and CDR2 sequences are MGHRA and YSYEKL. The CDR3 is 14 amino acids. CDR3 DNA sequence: TGCGCCAGCAGCCAAGATCCTCAGGGGTCGGGCTACACCTTC. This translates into CASSQDPQGSGYTF.

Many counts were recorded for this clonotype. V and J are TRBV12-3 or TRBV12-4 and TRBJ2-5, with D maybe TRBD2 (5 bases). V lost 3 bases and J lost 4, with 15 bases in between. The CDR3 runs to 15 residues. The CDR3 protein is CASSLGSPGLETQYF. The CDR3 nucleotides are TGTGCCAGCAGTTTGGGCTCCCCGGGATTAGAGACCCAGTACTTC.

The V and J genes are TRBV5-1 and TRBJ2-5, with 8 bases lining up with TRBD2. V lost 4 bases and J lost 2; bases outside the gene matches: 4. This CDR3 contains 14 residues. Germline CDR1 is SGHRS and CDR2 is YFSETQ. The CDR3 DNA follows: TGCGCCAGCAGCGAGGGGACTAGTCAAGAGACCCAGTACTTC. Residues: CASSEGTSQETQYF.

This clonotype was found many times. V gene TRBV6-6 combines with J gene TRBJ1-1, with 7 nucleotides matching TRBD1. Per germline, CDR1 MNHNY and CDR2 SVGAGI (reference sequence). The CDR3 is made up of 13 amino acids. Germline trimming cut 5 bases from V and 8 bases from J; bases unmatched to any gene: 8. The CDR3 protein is CASSTTGVREAFF. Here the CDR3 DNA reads TGTGCCAGCAGTACCACAGGGGTCCGGGAAGCTTTCTTT.

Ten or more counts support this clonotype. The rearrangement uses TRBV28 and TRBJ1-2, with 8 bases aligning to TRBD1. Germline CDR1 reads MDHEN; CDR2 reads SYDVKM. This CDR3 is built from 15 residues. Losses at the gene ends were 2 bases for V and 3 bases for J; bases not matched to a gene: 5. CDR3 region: CASSLVLDRDYGYTF. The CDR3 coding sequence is TGTGCCAGCAGTTTAGTTTTGGACAGGGACTATGGCTACACCTTC.

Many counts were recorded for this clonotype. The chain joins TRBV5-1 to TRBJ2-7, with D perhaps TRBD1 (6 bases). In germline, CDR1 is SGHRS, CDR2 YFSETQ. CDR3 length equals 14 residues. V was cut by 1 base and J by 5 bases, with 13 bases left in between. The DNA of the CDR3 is TGCGCCAGCAGCTTGCAGGGGTCCCCCCACGAGCAGTACTTC. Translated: CASSLQGSPHEQYF.

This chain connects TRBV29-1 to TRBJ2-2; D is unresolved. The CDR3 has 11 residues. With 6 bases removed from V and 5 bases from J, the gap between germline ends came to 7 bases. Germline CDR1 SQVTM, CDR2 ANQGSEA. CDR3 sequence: CSVMWTGELFF. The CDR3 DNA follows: TGCAGCGTAATGTGGACCGGGGAGCTGTTTTTT.

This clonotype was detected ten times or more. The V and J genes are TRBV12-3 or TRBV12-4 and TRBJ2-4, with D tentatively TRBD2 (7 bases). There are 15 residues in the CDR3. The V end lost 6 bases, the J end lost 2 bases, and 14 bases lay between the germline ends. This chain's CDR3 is CASRGGLLTKNIQYF. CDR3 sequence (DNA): TGTGCCAGCAGAGGGGGACTATTGACCAAAAACATTCAGTACTTC.

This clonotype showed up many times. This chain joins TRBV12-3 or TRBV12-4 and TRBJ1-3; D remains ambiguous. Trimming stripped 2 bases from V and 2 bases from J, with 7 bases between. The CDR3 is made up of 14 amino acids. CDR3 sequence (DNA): TGTGCCAGCAGTTTACTTCATACTGGAAACACCATATATTTT. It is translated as CASSLLHTGNTIYF.

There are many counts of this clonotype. The CDR3 bases are TGTGCCAGCAGCTTAGGATTGGGGCGACAGGGGGAAAAGTACGAGCAGTACTTC. Residues: CASSLGLGRQGEKYEQYF. V is TRBV11-2 and J is TRBJ2-7, with 9 nucleotides matching TRBD1. This CDR3 is 18 amino acids long. CDR1 SGHAT and CDR2 FQNNGV come from the germline V gene. V lost 1 base to trimming and J lost 4 bases; unmatched junction nucleotides: 14.

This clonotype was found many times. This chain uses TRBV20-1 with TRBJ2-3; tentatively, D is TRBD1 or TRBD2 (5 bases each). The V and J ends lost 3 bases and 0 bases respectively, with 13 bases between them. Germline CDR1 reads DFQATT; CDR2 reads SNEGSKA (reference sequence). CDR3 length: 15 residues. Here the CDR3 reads CSASNWGPSTDTQYF. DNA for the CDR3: TGCAGTGCTAGTAATTGGGGACCAAGCACAGATACGCAGTATTTT.